This TCR beta chain was identified during a study of naive and memory T cell subsets. Two oligonucleotides, mixed equimolar, formed the beta constant-region primer covering TRBC1 and TRBC2. Nested alpha and beta constant-region primers with the SP2 primer drove four PCR rounds on ligated cDNA. TCRdb independently ran MiXCR on the UMI-ligation and nested PCR reads; one entry per CDR3 protein. Counted here are around 23,000 distinct CDR3 sequences, about 11% occurring once; the ten biggest clones make up about a sixth. Germline-derived CDR1 and CDR2 are GTSNPN and SVGIG (reference sequence). The trim removed 2 bases at V and 7 bases at J, leaving 7 bases unmatched. The CDR3 length is 13 residues. Study observations and caveats: Over 85% of naive TCR sequences appeared only once, unlike memory subsets.

This clonotype was seen once. Its specificity is unknown. Source material: central memory CD8+ T cells from blood. The chain recombines TRBV30 with TRBJ2-7; 8 nucleotides agree with TRBD1. This sequence originates from a human donor in good health. In DNA form, the CDR3 reads TGTGCCTGGAGTATCGGACAGGGCGATGAGCAGTACTTC. Protein product: CAWSIGQGDEQYF.